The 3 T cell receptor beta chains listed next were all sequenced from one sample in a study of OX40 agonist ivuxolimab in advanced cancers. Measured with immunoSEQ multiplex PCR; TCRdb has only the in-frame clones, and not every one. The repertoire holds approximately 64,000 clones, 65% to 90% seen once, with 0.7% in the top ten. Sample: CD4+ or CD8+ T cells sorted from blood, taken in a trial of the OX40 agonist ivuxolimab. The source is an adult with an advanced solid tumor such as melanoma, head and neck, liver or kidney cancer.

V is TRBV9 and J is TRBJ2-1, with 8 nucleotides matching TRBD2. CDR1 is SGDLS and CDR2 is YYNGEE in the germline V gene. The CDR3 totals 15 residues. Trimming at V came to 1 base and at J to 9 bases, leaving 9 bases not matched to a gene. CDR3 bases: TGTGCCAGCAGCGTACCGGGGGGGCCTTATACTGAGCAGTTCTTC. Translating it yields CASSVPGGPYTEQFF.

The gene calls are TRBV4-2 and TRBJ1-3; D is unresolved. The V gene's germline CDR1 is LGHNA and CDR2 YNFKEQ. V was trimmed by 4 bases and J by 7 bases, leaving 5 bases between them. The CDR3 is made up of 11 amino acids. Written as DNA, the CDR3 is TGTGCCAGCAGCCTAATGAACACCATATATTTT. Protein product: CASSLMNTIYF.

DNA for the CDR3: TGCGCCAGCAGGTCCGGGACAGGGGGCACAGATACGCAGTATTTT. This sequence encodes CASRSGTGGTDTQYF. This chain uses TRBV5-1 with TRBJ2-3; 10 bases match TRBD1. Germline V gene sequence: CDR1 SGHRS, CDR2 YFSETQ. The trim removed 5 bases at V and 1 base at J, leaving 4 bases unmatched. The CDR3 sequence is 15 residues long.